The 10 T cell receptor beta chains below all came from one sample that was sequenced in a study of beta chain features in type 1 diabetes. Expressed TCRB transcripts were sequenced after all isolated RNA was converted to cDNA. TCRdb's copy holds only in-frame clones and misses some; the assay was immunoSEQ multiplex PCR. The sample shows 250,000 or so clones, 20% of them seen only once. These receptors are not linked to any known antigen. Findings of the study overall: Within each of all four CD4+ subsets, Type 1 diabetes patients had TCRB CDR3s that were moderately but significantly shorter.

Sequencing used naive CD4+ T cells from blood. These receptors were taken from a middle-aged woman with type 1 diabetes.

The chain links TRBV5-4 to TRBJ2-1, with TRBD1 as a possible D gene (6 bases). Deletions cut 4 bases from V and 8 bases from J, with 13 bases between. The CDR3 spans 13 residues. The germline V gene has CDR1 SGHNT and CDR2 YYREEE (reference sequence). The DNA of the CDR3 is TGTGCCAGCAGCCCTCAGGGGATGTATGAGCAGTTCTTC. It encodes CASSPQGMYEQFF.

This clone was counted a few times. The chain is built from TRBV10-3 and TRBJ1-2; 10 bases are a match to TRBD1. Germline V lookup: CDR1 ENHRY, CDR2 SYGVKD. The CDR3 is 14 residues long. J was trimmed by 2 bases and V by 6 bases; bases with no gene match: 3. The CDR3 bases are TGTGCCATCAGCCCGGGACAGGGGAACTATGGCTACACCTTC. Translated, it gives CAISPGQGNYGYTF.

This clone was found a few times. The chain employs TRBV28 and TRBJ1-4; TRBD1 might be the D (5 bases). The germline V and J ends were trimmed by 5 bases and 2 bases, with 12 bases remaining between them. There are 15 residues in the CDR3. Germline CDR1 reads MDHEN; CDR2 reads SYDVKM. CDR3 region: CASSPQGSTNEKLFF. In nucleotides, the CDR3 is TGTGCCAGCAGTCCCCAGGGAAGTACTAATGAAAAACTGTTTTTT.

This clone has a single count. The chain links TRBV4-3 to TRBJ1-2, with TRBD1 as a possible D gene (6 bases). V lost 1 base to trimming and J lost 4 bases, with 16 bases between them. CDR1 is LGHNA and CDR2 is YSLEER in the germline V gene. This CDR3 comprises 16 residues. This CDR3 reads CASSQGGGGGSYGYTF. CDR3 nucleotides: TGCGCCAGCAGCCAAGGGGGGGGCGGCGGGTCCTATGGCTACACCTTC.

V is TRBV18 and J is TRBJ2-7, with D perhaps matching TRBD2 (5 bases). V gave up 5 bases and J gave up 7 bases, with 9 bases separating them. Germline values: CDR1 KGHSH, CDR2 LQKENI. The CDR3 covers 11 residues. The CDR3 nucleotides are TGTGCCAGCTCAAGTCGAGGGGAGCAGTACTTC. This translates into CASSSRGEQYF. Filled out from reference TRBV18 and TRBJ2-7, the complete variable domain reads NAGVMQNPRHLVRRRGQEARLRCSPMKGHSHVYWYRQLPEEGLKFMVYLQKENIIDESGMPKERFSAEFPKEGPSILRIQQVVRGDSAAYFCASSSRGEQYFGPGTRLTVT.

This clone was counted between two and nine times. The chain employs TRBV6-5 and TRBJ2-2; D unresolved. V was cut by 8 bases and J by 3 bases, with 13 bases left in between. CDR1 is MNHEY and CDR2 is SVGAGI in the germline V gene. This CDR3 has 14 residues. Written as DNA, the CDR3 is TGTGCCAGCTCCCGGCAGGCGTACACCGGGGAGCTGTTTTTT. Its translation is CASSRQAYTGELFF.

A few counts support this clone. The chain couples TRBV28 to TRBJ1-2, with unresolved D. Germline CDR1 is MDHEN and CDR2 is SYDVKM. V was pared by 6 bases and J by 0 bases, with 11 bases between. This CDR3 has 14 residues. CDR3 nucleotide sequence: TGTGCCAGCAGGGACCGCGGGGCTAACTATGGCTACACCTTC. Amino acids: CASRDRGANYGYTF.

This chain joins TRBV11-2 and TRBJ2-1, with TRBD2 matching 9 bases. With V trimmed by 1 base and J by 5 bases, 3 bases remained unmatched. Germline V gene lookup returns CDR1 SGHAT and CDR2 FQNNGV. The CDR3 loop spans 15 amino acids. In DNA, the CDR3 is TGTGCCAGCAGCTTAGGACTAGCGGTGAACAATGAGCAGTTCTTC. This sequence encodes CASSLGLAVNNEQFF.

This clone showed up just a few times. V usage is TRBV10-3 and J usage is TRBJ2-1; TRBD2 aligns across 8 bases. V lost 2 bases and J lost 5; bases outside the gene matches: 2. The CDR3 totals 14 residues. The germline V gene encodes CDR1 ENHRY and CDR2 SYGVKD. The CDR3 reads CAISEGLADNEQFF. As DNA, the CDR3 is TGTGCCATCAGTGAGGGACTAGCCGACAATGAGCAGTTCTTC.

The chain recombines TRBV15 with TRBJ1-2, with 7 bases lining up with TRBD1. After removal of 3 bases from V and 1 base from J, the junction contained 5 bases not matched to a gene. Per the germline V gene, CDR1 is LNHNV and CDR2 is YYDKDF (reference sequence). This CDR3 comprises 15 residues. The CDR3: CATSRGTANNYGYTF. As DNA, the CDR3 is TGTGCCACCAGCAGGGGGACAGCAAATAACTATGGCTACACCTTC.